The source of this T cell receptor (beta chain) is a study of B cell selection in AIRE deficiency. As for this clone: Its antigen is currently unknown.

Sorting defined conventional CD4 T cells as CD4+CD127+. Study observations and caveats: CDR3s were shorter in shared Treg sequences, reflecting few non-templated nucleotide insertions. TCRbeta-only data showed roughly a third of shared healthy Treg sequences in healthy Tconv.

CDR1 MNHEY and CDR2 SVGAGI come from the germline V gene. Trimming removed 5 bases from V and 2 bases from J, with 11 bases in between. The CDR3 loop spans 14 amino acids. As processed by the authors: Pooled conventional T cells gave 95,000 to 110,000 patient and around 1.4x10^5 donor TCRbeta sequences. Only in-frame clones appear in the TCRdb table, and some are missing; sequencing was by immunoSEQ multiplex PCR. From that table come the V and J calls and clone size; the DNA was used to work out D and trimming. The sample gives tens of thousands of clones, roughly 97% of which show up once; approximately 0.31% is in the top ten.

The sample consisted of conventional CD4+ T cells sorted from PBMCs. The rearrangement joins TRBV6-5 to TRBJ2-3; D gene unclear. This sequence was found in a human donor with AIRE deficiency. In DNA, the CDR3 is TGTGCCAGCAGTCCGAGACTTCCCACAGATACGCAGTATTTT. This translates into CASSPRLPTDTQYF.